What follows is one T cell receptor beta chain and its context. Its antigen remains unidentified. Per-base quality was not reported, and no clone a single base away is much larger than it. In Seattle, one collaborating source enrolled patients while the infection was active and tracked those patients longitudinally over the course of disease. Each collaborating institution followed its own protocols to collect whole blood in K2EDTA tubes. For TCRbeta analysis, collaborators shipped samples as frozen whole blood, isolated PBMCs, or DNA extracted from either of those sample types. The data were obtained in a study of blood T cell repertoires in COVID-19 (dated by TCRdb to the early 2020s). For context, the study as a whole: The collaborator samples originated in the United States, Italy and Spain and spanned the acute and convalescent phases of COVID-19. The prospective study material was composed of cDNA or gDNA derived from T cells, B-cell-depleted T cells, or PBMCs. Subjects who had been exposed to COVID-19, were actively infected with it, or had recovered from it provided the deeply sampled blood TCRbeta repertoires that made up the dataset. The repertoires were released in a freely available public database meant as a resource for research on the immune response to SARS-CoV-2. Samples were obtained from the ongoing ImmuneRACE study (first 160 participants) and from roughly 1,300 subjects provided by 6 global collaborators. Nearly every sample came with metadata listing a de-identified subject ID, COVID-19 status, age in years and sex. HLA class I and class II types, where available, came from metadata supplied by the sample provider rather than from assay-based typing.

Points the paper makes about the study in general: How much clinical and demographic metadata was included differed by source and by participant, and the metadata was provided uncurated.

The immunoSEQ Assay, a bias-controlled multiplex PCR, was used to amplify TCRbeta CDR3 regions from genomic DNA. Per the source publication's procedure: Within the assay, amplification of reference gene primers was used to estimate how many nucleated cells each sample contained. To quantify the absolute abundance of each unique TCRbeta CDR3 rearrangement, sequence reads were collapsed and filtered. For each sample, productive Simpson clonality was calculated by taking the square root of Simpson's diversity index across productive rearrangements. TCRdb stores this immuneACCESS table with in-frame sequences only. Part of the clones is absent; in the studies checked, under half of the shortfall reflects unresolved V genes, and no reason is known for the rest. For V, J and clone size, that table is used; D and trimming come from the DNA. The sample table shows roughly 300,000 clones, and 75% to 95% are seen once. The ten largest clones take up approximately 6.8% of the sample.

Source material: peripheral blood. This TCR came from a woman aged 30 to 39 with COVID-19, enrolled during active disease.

Here is the DNA: TGTGCCAGCGTTGGGGCGGAGACCCAGTACTTC. It specifies CASVGAETQYF. The receptor chain draws on TRBV6-5 and TRBJ2-5; the D gene is perhaps TRBD1, on 5 matching bases. From the cysteine up to the phenylalanine, the CDR3 has a length of 11 residues. Only CDR3 DNA remains: 33 bases, in frame from the first base. For CDR1 and CDR2, the germline V gene lists MNHEY and SVGAGI. V and J are truncated by 8 bases and 5 bases respectively, leaving an intervening sequence of 9 bases.